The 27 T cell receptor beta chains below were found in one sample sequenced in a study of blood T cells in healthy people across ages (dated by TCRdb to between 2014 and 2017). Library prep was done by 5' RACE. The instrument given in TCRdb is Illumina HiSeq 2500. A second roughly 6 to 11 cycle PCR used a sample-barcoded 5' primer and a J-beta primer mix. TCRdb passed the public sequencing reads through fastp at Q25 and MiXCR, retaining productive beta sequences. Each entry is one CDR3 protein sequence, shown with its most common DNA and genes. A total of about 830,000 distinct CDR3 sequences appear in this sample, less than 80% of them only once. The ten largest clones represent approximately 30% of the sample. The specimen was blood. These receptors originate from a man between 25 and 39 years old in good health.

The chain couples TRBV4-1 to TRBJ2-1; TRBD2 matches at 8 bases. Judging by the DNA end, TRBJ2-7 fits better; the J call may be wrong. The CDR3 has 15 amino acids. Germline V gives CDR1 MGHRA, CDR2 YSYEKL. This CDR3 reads CASSQVAGNPYEQYF. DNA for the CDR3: TGCGCCAGCAGCCAAGTAGCGGGGAACCCCTACGAGCAGTACTTC.

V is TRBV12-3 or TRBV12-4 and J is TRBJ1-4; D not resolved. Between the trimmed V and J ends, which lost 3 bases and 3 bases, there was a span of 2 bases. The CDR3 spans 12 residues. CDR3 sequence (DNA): TGTGCCAGCAGTTTCTCTAATGAAAAACTGTTTTTT. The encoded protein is CASSFSNEKLFF.

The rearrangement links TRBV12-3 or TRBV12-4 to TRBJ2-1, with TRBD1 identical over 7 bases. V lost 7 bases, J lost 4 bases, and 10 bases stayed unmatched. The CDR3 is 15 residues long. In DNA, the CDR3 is TGTGCCAGCATCTCCTGGACAGGCCCTTACAATGAGCAGTTCTTC. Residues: CASISWTGPYNEQFF.

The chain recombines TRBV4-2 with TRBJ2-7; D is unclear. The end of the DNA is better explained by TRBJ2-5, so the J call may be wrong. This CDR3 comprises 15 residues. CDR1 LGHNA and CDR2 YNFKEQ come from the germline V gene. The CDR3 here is CASSLLGASTETQYF. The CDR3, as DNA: TGTGCCAGCAGCCTATTAGGCGCGAGCACAGAGACCCAGTACTTC.

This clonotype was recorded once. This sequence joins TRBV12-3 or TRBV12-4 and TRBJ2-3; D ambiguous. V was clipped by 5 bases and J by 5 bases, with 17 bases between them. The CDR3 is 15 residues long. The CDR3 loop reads CASSPPRASGDTQYF. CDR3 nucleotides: TGTGCCAGCAGTCCCCCCCGGGCTAGTGGAGATACGCAGTATTTT.

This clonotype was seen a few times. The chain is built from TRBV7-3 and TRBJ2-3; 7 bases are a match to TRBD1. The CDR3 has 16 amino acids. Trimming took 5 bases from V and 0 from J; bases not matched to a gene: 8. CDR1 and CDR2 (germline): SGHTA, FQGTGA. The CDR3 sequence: CASSPNPGQSTDTQYF. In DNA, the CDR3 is TGTGCCAGCAGCCCAAACCCGGGACAGAGCACAGATACGCAGTATTTT.

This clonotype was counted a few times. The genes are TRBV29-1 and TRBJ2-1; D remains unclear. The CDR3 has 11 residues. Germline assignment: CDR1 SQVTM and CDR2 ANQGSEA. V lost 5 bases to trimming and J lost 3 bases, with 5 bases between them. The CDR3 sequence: CSVHGYNEQFF. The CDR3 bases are TGCAGCGTTCACGGCTACAATGAGCAGTTCTTC.

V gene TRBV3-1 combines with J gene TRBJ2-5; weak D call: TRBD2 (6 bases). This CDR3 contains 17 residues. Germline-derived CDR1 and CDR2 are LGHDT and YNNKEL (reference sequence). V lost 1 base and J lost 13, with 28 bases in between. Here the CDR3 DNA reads TGTGCCAGCAGCCAAGTATTCAGACCGCGTACTTACGAGGAGGGGTACTTC. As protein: CASSQVFRPRTYEEGYF.

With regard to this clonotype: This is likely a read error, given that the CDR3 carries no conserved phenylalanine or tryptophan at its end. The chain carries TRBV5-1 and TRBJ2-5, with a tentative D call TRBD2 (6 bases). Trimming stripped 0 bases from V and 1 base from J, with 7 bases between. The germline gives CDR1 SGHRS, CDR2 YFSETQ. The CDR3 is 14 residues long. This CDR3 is CASSLGRVQETQYL. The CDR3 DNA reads TGCGCCAGCAGCTTGGGGAGGGTCCAAGAGACCCAGTACCTC.

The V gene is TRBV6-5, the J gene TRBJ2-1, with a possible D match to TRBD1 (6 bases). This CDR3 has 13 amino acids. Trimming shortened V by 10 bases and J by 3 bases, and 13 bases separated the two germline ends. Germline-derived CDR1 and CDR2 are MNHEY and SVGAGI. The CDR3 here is CATSQGVYNEQFF. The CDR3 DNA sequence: TGTGCCACCTCACAGGGAGTCTACAATGAGCAGTTCTTC.

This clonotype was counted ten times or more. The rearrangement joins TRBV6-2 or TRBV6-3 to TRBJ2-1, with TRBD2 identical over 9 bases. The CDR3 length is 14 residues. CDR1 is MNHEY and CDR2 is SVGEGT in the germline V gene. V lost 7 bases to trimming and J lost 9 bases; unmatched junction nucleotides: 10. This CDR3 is CASTITGLASEQFF. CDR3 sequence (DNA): TGTGCCAGCACTATAACGGGACTAGCAAGTGAGCAGTTCTTC.

DNA of the CDR3: TGCAGCGTATTCGACCTCCGGGACGCAGATACGCAGTATTTT. Its translation is CSVFDLRDADTQYF. The chain combines TRBV29-1 with TRBJ2-3; D possibly uses TRBD1 or TRBD2 (5 bases each). Germline CDR1 and CDR2: SQVTM and ANQGSEA. This CDR3 contains 14 residues. V gave up 6 bases and J gave up 4 bases, with 17 bases separating them.

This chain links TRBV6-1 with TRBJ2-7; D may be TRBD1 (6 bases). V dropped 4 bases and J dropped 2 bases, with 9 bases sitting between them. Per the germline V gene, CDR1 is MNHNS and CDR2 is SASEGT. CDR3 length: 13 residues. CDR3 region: CASSGGHAYEQYF. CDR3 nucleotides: TGTGCCAGCAGTGGGGGACATGCCTACGAGCAGTACTTC.

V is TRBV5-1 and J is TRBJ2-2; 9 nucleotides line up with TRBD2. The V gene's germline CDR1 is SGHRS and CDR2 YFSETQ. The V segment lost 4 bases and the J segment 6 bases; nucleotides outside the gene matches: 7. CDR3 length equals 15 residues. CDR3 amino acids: CASSRAGGGAGELFF. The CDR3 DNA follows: TGCGCCAGCAGCCGAGCGGGGGGCGGCGCCGGGGAGCTGTTTTTT.

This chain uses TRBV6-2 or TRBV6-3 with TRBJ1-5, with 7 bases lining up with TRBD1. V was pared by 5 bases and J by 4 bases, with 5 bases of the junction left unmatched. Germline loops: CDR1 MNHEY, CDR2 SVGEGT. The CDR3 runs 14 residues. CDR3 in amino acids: CASSEGANNQPQHF. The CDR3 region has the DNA TGTGCCAGCAGTGAGGGGGCAAATAATCAGCCCCAGCATTTT.

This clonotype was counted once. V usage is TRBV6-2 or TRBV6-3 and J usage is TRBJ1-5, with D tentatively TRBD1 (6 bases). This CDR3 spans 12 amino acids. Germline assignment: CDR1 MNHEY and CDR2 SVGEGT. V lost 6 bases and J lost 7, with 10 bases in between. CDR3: CASSHRVQPQHF. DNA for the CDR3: TGTGCCAGCAGCCACAGGGTGCAGCCCCAGCATTTT.

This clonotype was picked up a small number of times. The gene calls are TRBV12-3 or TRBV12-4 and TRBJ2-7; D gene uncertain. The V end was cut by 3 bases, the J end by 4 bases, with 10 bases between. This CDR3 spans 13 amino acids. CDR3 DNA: TGTGCCAGCAGTTTCGACACGCCTTACGAGCAGTACTTC. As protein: CASSFDTPYEQYF.

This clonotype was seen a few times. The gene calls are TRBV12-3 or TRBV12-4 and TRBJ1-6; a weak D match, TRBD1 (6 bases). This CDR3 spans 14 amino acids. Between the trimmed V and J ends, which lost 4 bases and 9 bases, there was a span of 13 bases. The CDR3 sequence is CASSSGDLGSPLHF. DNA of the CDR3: TGTGCCAGCAGTTCAGGGGACCTGGGTTCACCCCTCCACTTT.

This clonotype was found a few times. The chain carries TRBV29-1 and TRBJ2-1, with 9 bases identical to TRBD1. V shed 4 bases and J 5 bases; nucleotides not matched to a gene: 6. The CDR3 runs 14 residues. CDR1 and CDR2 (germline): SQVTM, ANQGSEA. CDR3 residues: CSVARGQGNNEQFF. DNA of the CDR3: TGCAGCGTTGCAAGGGGACAGGGAAACAATGAGCAGTTCTTC.

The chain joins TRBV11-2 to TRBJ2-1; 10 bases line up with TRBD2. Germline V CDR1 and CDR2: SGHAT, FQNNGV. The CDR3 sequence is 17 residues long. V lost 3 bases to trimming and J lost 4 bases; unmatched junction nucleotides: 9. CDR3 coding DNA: TGTGCCAGCAGCTTGACGGAACTAGCGGGGTATTACAATGAGCAGTTCTTC. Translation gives CASSLTELAGYYNEQFF.

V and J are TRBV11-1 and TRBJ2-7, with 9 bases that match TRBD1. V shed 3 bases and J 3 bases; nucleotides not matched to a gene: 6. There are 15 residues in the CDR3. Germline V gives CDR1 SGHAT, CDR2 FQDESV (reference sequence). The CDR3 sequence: CASSLGTGIGYEQYF. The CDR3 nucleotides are TGTGCCAGCAGCTTGGGGACAGGGATCGGCTACGAGCAGTACTTC.

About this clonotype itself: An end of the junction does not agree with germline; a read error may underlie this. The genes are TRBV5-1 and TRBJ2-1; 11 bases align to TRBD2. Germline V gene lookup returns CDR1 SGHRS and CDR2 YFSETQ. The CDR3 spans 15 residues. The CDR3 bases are TGCGCCAGCCGCTTGGGACTAGCGGACTACAATGAGCAGTTCTTC. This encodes CASRLGLADYNEQFF.

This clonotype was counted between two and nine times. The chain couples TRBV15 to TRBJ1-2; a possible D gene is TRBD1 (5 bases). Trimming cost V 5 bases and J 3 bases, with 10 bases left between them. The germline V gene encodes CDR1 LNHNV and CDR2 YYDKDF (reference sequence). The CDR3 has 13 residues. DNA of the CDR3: TGTGCCACCAGCGAAGACAGCTACTATGGCTACACCTTC. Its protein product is CATSEDSYYGYTF.

CDR3 protein: CASGPGRGTEAFF. CDR3 sequence (DNA): TGTGCTAGTGGTCCGGGGCGGGGAACTGAAGCTTTCTTT. The chain links TRBV12-5 to TRBJ1-1; D perhaps matches TRBD1 (5 bases). With 5 bases removed from V and 5 bases from J, the gap between germline ends came to 12 bases. Germline loops: CDR1 LGHNT, CDR2 FRNRAP. The CDR3 is 13 residues long.

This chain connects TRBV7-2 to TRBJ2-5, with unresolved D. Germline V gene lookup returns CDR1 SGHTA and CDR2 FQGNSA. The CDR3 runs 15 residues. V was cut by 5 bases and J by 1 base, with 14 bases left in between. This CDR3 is CASSLNLGSQETQYF. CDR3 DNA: TGTGCCAGCAGCCTCAATTTAGGGTCCCAAGAGACCCAGTACTTC.

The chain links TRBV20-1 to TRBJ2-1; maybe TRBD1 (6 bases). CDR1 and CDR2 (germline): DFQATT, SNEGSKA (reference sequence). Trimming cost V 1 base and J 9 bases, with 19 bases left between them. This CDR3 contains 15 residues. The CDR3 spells CSARALLIQGREQFF. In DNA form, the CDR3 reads TGCAGTGCTAGAGCCCTACTAATACAGGGTCGTGAGCAGTTCTTC.

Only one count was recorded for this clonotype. Here the CDR3 reads CASSSLQGGGTEAFF. The CDR3 region has the DNA TGTGCCAGCAGCAGCTTACAGGGTGGCGGCACTGAAGCTTTCTTT. The chain uses TRBV14 and TRBJ1-1; perhaps TRBD1 as D (6 bases). Per germline, CDR1 SGHDN and CDR2 FVKESK. CDR3 length: 15 amino acids. V lost 5 bases and J 4 bases, leaving 17 bases between the germline ends.